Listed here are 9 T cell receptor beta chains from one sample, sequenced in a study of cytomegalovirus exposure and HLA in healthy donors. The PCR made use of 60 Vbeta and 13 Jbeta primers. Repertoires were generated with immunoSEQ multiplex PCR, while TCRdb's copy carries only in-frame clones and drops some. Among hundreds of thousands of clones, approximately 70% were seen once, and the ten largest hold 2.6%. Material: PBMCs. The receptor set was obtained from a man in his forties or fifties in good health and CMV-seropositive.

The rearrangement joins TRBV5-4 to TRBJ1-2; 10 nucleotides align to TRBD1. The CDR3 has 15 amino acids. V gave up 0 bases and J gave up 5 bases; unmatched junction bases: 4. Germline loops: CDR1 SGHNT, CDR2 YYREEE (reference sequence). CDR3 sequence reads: CASSLGDRGLYGYTF. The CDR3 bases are TGTGCCAGCAGCTTGGGAGACAGGGGGCTGTATGGCTACACCTTC.

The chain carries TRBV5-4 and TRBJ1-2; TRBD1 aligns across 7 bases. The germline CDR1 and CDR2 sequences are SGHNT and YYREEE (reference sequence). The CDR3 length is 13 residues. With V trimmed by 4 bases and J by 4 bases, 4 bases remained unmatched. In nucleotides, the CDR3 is TGTGCCAGCAGCCCGGACAGGAGCTATGGCTACACCTTC. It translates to CASSPDRSYGYTF.

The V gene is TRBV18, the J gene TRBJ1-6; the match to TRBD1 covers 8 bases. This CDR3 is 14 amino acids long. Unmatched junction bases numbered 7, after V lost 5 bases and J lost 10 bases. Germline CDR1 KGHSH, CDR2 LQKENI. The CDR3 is CASSDGQGESPLHF. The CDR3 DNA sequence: TGTGCCAGCTCAGACGGACAGGGAGAATCACCCCTCCACTTT.

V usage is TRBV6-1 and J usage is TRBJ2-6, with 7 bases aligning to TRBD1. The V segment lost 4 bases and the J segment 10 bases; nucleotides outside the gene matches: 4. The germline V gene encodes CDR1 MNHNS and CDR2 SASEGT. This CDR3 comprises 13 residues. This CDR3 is CASSATGPNVLTF. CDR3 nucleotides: TGTGCCAGCAGTGCGACAGGGCCGAACGTCCTGACTTTC.

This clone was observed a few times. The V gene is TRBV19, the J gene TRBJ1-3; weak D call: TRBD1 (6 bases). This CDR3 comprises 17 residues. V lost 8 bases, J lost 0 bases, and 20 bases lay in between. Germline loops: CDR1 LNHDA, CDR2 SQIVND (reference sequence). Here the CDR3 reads CASSRFHGGSSGNTIYF. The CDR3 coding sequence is TGTGCCAGTTCCCGGTTCCATGGGGGCTCCTCTGGAAACACCATATATTTT.

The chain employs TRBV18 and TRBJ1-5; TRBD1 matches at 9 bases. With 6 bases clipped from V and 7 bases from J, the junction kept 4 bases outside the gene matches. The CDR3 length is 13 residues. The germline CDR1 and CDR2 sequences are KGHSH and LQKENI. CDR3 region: CASSSGQGQPQHF. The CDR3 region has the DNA TGTGCCAGCTCTTCGGGACAGGGCCAGCCCCAGCATTTT. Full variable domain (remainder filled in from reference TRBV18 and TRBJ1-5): NAGVMQNPRHLVRRRGQEARLRCSPMKGHSHVYWYRQLPEEGLKFMVYLQKENIIDESGMPKERFSAEFPKEGPSILRIQQVVRGDSAAYFCASSSGQGQPQHFGDGTRLSIL.

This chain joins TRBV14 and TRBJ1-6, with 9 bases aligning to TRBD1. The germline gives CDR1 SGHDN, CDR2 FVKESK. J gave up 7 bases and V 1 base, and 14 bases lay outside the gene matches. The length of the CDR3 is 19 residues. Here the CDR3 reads CASSQGSGQGSKGNSPLHF. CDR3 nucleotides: TGTGCCAGCAGCCAAGGCTCGGGACAGGGCTCGAAAGGCAATTCACCCCTCCACTTT.

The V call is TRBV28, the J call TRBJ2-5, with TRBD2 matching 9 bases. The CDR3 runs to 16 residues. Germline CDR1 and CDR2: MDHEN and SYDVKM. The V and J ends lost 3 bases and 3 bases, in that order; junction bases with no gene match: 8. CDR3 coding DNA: TGTGCCAGCAGTTTCCCAGGACTAGCGACTGAAGAGACCCAGTACTTC. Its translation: CASSFPGLATEETQYF.

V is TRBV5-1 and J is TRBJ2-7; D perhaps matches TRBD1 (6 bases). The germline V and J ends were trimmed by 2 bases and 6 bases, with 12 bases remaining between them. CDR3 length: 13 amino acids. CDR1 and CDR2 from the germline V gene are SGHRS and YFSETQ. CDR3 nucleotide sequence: TGCGCCAGCAGCTTTCCGGACAGTCGCGAGCAGTACTTC. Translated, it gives CASSFPDSREQYF.